The sequence of this T cell receptor (beta chain) was determined in a study of T cell responses to AZD1222 COVID-19 vaccine. V dropped 8 bases and J dropped 3 bases, with 11 bases sitting between them. The germline V gene encodes CDR1 WNHNN and CDR2 SYGVQD (reference sequence). This CDR3 comprises 12 residues. Some clones are missing from TCRdb's copy, which holds only in-frame ones; the method was immunoSEQ multiplex PCR. The sample has 150,000 to 190,000 clones, approximately 86% seen once. The chain combines TRBV10-1 with TRBJ2-7; D might be TRBD2 (5 bases). This material consisted of peripheral blood, taken after recovery from COVID-19. The sequence was collected from an adult who had recovered from COVID-19. Here the CDR3 reads CASGERYYEQYF. The CDR3 region has the DNA TGCGCCAGCGGGGAGCGGTACTACGAGCAGTACTTC.